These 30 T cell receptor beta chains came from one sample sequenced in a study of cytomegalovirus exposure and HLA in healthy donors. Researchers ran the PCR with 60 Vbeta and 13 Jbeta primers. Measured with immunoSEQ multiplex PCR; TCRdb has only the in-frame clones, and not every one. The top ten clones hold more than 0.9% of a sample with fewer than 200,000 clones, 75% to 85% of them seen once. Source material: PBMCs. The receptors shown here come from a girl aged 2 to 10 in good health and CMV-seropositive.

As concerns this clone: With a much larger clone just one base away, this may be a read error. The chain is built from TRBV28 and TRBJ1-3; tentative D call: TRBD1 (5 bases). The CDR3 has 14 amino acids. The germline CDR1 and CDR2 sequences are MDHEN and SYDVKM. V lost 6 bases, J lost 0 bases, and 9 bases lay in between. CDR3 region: CASSPGGSGNTIYF. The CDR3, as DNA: TGTGCCAGCAGCCCGGGGGGCTCTGGAAACACCATATATTTT.

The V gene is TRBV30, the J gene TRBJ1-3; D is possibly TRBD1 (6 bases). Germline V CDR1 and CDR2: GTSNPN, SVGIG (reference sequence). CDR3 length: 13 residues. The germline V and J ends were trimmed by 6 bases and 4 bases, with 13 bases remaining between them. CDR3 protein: CACPQGGGNTIYF. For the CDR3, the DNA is TGTGCCTGCCCACAGGGAGGGGGAAACACCATATATTTT.

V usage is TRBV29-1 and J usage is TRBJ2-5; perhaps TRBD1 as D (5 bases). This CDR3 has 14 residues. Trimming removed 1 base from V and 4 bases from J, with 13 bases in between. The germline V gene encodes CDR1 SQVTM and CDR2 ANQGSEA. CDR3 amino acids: CSVEGYRTLETQYF. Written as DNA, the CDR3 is TGCAGCGTTGAAGGTTATAGGACATTAGAGACCCAGTACTTC. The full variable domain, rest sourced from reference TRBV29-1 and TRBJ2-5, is SAVISQKPSRDICQRGTSLTIQCQVDSQVTMMFWYRQQPGQSLTLIATANQGSEATYESGFVIDKFPISRPNLTFSTLTVSNMSPEDSSIYLCSVEGYRTLETQYFGPGTRLLVL.

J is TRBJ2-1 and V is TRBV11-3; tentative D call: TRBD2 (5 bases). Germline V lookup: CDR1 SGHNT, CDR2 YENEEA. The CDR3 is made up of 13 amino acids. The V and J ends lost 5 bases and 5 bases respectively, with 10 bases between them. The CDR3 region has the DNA TGTGCCAGCAGCCGAGCGGCACACAATGAGCAGTTCTTC. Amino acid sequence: CASSRAAHNEQFF. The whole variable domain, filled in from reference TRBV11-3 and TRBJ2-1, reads EAGVVQSPRYKIIEKKQPVAFWCNPISGHNTLYWYLQNLGQGPELLIRYENEEAVDDSQLPKDRFSAERLKGVDSTLKIQPAELGDSAVYLCASSRAAHNEQFFGPGTRLTVL.

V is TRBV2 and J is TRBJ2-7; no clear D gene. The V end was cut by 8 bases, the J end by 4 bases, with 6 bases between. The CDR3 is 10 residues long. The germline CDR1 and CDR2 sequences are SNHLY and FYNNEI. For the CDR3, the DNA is TGTGCCAGCTCTAATTACGAGCAGTACTTC. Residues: CASSNYEQYF.

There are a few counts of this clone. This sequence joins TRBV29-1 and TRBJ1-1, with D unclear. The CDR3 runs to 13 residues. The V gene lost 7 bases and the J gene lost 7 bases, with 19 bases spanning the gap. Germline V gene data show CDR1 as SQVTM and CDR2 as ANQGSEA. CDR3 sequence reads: CSADPPPHFEAFF. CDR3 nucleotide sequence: TGCAGCGCCGATCCTCCACCGCACTTTGAAGCTTTCTTT.

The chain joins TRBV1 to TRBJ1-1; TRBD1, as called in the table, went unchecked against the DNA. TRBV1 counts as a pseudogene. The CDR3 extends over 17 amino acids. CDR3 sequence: CTSSQPFTGRGGTEAFF. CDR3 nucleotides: TGCACCAGCAGCCAACCCTTTACGGGCAGGGGCGGCACTGAAGCTTTCTTT.

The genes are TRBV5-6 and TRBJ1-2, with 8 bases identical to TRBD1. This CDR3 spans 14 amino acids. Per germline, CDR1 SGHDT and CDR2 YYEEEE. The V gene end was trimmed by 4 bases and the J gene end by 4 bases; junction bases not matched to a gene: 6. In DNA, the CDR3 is TGTGCCAGCAGCCAGGGGACAGGCGTCTATGGCTACACCTTC. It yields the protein CASSQGTGVYGYTF.

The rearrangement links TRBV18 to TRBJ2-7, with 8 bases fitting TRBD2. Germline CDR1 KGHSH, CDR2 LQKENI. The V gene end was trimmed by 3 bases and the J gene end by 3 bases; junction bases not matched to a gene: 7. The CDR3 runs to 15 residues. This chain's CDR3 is CASSPPGGRYYEQYF. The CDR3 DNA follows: TGTGCCAGCTCACCCCCGGGGGGGCGCTACTACGAGCAGTACTTC.

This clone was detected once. DNA of the CDR3: TGTGCCTGGAGTGTACAGGGGGCGGATGGCTACACCTTC. Amino acid sequence: CAWSVQGADGYTF. This chain connects TRBV30 to TRBJ1-2, with 9 bases matching TRBD1. Germline CDR1 and CDR2: GTSNPN and SVGIG (reference sequence). The CDR3 runs 13 residues. V dropped 0 bases and J dropped 6; count of bases not matched to a gene: 2.

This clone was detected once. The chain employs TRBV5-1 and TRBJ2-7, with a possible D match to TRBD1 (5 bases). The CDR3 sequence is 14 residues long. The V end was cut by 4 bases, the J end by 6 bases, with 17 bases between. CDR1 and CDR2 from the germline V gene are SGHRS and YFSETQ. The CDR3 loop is CASSRVRDNREQYF. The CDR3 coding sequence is TGCGCCAGCAGCCGGGTCAGGGATAACCGCGAGCAGTACTTC.

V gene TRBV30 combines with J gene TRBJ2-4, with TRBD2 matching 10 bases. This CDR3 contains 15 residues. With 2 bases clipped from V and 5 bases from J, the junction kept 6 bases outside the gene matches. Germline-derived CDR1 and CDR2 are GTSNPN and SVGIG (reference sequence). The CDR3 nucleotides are TGTGCCTGGAGTTATTTAGCGGGAGGCGAAAACATTCAGTACTTC. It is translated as CAWSYLAGGENIQYF. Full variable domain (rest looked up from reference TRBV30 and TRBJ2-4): SQTIHQWPATLVQPVGSPLSLECTVEGTSNPNLYWYRQAAGRGLQLLFYSVGIGQISSEVPQNLSASRPQDRQFILSSKKLLLSDSGFYLCAWSYLAGGENIQYFGAGTRLSVL.

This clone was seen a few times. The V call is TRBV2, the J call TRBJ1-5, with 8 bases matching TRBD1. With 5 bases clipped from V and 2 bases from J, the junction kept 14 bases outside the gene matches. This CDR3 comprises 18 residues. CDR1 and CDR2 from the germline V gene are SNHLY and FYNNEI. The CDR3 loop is CASSRQGASFGGNQPQHF. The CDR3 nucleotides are TGTGCCAGCAGTAGGCAGGGGGCCTCTTTTGGGGGCAATCAGCCCCAGCATTTT.

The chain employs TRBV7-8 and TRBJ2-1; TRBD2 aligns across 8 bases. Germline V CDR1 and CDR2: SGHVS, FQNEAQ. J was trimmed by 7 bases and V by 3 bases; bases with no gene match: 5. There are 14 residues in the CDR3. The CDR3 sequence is CASSFGGLGNEQFF. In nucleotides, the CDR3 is TGTGCCAGCAGCTTTGGGGGACTAGGGAATGAGCAGTTCTTC.

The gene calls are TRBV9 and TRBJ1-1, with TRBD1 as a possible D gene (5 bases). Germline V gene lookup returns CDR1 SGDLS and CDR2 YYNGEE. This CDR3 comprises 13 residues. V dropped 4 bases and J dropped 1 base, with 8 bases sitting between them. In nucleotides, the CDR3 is TGTGCCAGCAGCTCCGGACAGAACACTGAAGCTTTCTTT. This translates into CASSSGQNTEAFF. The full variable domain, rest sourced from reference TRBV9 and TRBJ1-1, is DSGVTQTPKHLITATGQRVTLRCSPRSGDLSVYWYQQSLDQGLQFLIQYYNGEERAKGNILERFSAQQFPDLHSELNLSSLELGDSALYFCASSSGQNTEAFFGQGTRLTVV.

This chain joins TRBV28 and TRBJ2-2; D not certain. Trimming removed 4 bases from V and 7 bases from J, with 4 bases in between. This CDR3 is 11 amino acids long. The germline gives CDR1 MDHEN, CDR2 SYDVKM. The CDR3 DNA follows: TGTGCCAGCAGTTCAATCGGGGAGCTGTTTTTT. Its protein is CASSSIGELFF.

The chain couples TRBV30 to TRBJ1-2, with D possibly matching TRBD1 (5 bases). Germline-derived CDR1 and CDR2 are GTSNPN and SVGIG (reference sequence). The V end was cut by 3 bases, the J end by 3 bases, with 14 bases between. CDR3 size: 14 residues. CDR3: CAWSLRAVDYGYTF. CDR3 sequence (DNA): TGTGCCTGGAGCCTCAGGGCGGTAGACTATGGCTACACCTTC.

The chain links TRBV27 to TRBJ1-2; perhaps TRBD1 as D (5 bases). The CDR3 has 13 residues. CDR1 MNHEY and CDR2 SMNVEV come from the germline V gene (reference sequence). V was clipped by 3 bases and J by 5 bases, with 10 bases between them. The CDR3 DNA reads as TGTGCCAGCAGTTTTCAGGGTGGATATGGCTACACCTTC. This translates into CASSFQGGYGYTF.

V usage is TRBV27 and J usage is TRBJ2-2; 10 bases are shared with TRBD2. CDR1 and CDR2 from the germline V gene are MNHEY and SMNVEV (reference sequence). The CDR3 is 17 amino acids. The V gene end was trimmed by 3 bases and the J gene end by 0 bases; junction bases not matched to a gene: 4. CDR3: CASSLGTSGANTGELFF. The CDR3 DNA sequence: TGTGCCAGCAGTTTGGGTACTAGCGGGGCGAACACCGGGGAGCTGTTTTTT.

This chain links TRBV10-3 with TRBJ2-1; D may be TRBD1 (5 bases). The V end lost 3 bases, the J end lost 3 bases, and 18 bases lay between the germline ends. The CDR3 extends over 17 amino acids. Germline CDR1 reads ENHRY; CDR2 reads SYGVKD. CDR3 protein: CAISDKNRLVGYNEQFF. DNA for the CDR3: TGTGCCATCAGTGATAAGAACAGGTTGGTCGGCTACAATGAGCAGTTCTTC.

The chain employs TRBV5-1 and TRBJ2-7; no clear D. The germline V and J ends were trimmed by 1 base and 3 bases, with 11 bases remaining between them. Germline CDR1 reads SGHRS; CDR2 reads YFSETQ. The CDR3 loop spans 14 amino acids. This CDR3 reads CASSLFPTNYEQYF. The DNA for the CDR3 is TGCGCCAGCAGCTTGTTCCCAACTAACTACGAGCAGTACTTC.

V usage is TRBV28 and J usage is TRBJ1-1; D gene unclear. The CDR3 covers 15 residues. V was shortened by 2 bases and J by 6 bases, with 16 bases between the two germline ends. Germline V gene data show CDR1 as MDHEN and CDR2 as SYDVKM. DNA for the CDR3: TGTGCCAGCAGTTTAATGGAGGGTGGACTCTCTGAAGCTTTCTTT. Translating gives CASSLMEGGLSEAFF.

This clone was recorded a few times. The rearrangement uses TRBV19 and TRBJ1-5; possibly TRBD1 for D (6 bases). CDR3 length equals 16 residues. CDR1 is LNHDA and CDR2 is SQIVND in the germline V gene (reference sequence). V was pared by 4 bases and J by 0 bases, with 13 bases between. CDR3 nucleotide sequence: TGTGCCAGTAGTAGGGGGGGGGCCTATAGCAATCAGCCCCAGCATTTT. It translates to CASSRGGAYSNQPQHF.

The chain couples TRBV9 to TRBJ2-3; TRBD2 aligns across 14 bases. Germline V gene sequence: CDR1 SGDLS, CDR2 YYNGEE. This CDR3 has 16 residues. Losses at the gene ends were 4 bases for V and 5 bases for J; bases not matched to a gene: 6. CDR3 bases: TGTGCCAGCAGCCTGGGACTAGCGGGGGAGGTAGATACGCAGTATTTT. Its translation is CASSLGLAGEVDTQYF.

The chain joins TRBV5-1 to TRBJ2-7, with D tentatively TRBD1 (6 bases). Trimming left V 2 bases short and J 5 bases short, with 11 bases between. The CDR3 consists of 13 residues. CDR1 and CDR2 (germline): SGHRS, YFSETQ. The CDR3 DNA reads TGCGCCAGCAGCTTAGAACAGGGTGACGAGCAGTACTTC. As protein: CASSLEQGDEQYF.

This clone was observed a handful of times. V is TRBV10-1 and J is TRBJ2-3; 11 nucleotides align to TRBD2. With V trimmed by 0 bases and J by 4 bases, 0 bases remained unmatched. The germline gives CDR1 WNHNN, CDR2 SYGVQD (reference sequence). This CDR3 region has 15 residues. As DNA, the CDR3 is TGCGCCAGCAGTGAGTCTAGCGGGAGGGCAGATACGCAGTATTTT. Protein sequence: CASSESSGRADTQYF.

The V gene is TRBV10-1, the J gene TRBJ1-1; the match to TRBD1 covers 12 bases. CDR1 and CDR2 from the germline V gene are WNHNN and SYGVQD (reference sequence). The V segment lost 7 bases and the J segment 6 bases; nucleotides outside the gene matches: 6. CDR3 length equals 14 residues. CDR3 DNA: TGCGCCAGCATGGGCGGGACAGGGGGCTCTGAAGCTTTCTTT. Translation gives CASMGGTGGSEAFF.

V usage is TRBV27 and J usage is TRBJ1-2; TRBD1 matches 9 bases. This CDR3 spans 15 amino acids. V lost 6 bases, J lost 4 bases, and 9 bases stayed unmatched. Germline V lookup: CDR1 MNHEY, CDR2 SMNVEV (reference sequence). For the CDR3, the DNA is TGTGCCAGCAGCAAAAGGACAGGGGTTGCCTATGGCTACACCTTC. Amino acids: CASSKRTGVAYGYTF.

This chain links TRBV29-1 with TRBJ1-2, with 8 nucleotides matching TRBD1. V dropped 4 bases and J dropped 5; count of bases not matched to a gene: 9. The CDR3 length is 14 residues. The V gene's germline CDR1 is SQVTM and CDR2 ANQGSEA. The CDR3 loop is CSVVRVDREYGYTF. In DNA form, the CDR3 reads TGCAGCGTTGTAAGGGTGGACAGGGAATATGGCTACACCTTC.

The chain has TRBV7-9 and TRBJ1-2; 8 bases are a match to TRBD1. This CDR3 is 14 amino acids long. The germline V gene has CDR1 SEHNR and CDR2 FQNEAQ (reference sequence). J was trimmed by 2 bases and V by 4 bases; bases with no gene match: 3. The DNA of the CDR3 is TGTGCCAGCAGCTACGGGACAGGAAACTATGGCTACACCTTC. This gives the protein CASSYGTGNYGYTF.